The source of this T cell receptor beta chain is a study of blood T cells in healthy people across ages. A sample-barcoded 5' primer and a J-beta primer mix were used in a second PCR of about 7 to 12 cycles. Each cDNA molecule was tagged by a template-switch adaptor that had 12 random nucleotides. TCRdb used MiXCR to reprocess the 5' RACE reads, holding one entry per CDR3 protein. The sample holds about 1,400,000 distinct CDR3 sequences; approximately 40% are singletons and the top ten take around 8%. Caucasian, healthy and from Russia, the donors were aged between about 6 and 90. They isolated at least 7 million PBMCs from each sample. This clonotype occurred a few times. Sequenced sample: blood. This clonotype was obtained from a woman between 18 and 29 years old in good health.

CDR3 loop: CASSLAGTDYEQYF. As DNA, the CDR3 is TGCGCCAGCAGCTTGGCGGGGACAGACTACGAGCAGTACTTC. V is TRBV5-1 and J is TRBJ2-7, with 7 bases identical to TRBD1. The CDR3 has 14 residues. Losses at the gene ends were 0 bases for V and 3 bases for J; bases not matched to a gene: 3. Per the germline V gene, CDR1 is SGHRS and CDR2 is YFSETQ.